The sequence of this TCR beta chain was determined in a study of T cell responses to AZD1222 COVID-19 vaccine (dated by TCRdb to the early 2020s). General notes on the study: A total of 233 trial participants underwent TCR sequencing, of whom 200 to 220 received two doses of AZD1222 and approximately 25 received two doses of the MenACWY control vaccine. Trial participants were enrolled into age subgroups of 18-55, 56-69 and 70-plus years, which contained approximately 150, 30 and 60 TCR-sequenced participants, respectively.

The CDR3 regions of human TCRbeta chains were subjected to immunosequencing. The original methods were these. Repertoire TCRs were checked for matches against a reference library of SARS-CoV-2-specific TCRs that had been generated using the MIRA antigen-specificity platform. Breadth was defined as the fraction of unique TCRs that were SARS-CoV-2-associated, and depth was defined as the fraction of total T cells that were SARS-CoV-2-associated. Using the MIRA data, each spike-specific TCR was mapped to the spike region that the TCR reacts to and placed in a CD4 or CD8 class. Log10-transformed breadth and depth values were compared by one-way ANOVA with Sidak's multiple comparisons tests. TCRdb retrieved this table from immuneACCESS and kept in-frame rearrangements only. Not all clones are present; in checked studies, unresolved V genes account for under half, and no reason is known for the remainder. The V and J calls and the clone size are those of that table, but D and trimming were determined from the DNA. This sample holds 150,000 to 200,000 clones; approximately 93% were observed only once. The top ten clones comprise 1% to 1.5% of the sample.

This specimen's time point label, per the study, means: about 28 days (+/-7) after the second vaccine dose. AZD1222 recipients given second doses at about 4 weeks or at about 12 weeks were pooled, since spike-specific TCR depth and breadth were not found to differ between the two schedules. The vaccinee samples were drawn from two UK trials, COV001 and COV002, one of which was a single-blind randomized controlled phase 2/3 trial testing AZD1222 (ChAdOx1 nCoV-19) in healthy adults. For TCRbeta chain sequencing, PBMC samples were collected from trial participants at day 0 and at day 28 after the second dose. About this clone: Its antigen target is currently unknown. The sample holds no much larger clone one base away, and base qualities are not on file.

What the work shows at the level of the full study, not this receptor alone: In the small 56-69-year group, the increase in depth fell short of significance, most likely because of low power. Only five or six AZD1222 recipients were SARS-CoV-2 seropositive at baseline, limiting conclusions about previously exposed vaccinees. After two AZD1222 doses, both the breadth and the depth of spike-specific TCRs were significantly higher than at day 0 and than in MenACWY recipients. Reportedly, close to half of the unique spike-specific TCRs recognized epitopes lying outside the regions that are mutated in the B.1.351 and B.1.1.7 variants. No day 14 peak-response samples were available, so repertoires were characterized only after the peak T cell response. Participants were mostly white British and included more females than males, and it was suggested by the authors that clonal diversity may have been underestimated. Vaccine-associated CD4 TCRs spanned the whole spike protein, with dominant responses in regions 160-218 and 743-854.

From the cysteine through the phenylalanine, the CDR3 covers 14 amino acids. Left in the record is the CDR3 DNA by itself, 42 bases read in frame from the first base. CDR1 and CDR2, looked up from the germline V gene (reference sequence), are SGHNT and YYREEE. V is trimmed back by 0 bases and J by 10 bases, and the junction contains 7 bases that no gene match accounts for. Here the sequenced sample was peripheral blood, taken 28 days after the second AZD1222 dose. The TCR sequence derives from an adult who received the AZD1222 COVID-19 vaccine. Here the chain combines TRBV5-4 and TRBJ2-1, and 7 junctional nucleotides match TRBD1. The sequenced DNA is TGTGCCAGCAGCTTGGAGACAGGGAGAGGAGAGCAGTTCTTC. Its amino acids are CASSLETGRGEQFF.